This TCR beta chain was recorded in a study of blood T cells in healthy people across ages. Study-wide results and limits: Bulk PBMC profiling left naive and antigen-experienced comparisons inconclusive. Per million T cells, the diversity of TCR beta decreased roughly linearly as age advanced.

Trimming removed 3 bases at V and 6 bases at J, with 15 bases between. The germline V gene encodes CDR1 SEHNR and CDR2 FQNEAQ (reference sequence). The CDR3 contains 15 residues. A second PCR, run for about 7 to 11 cycles, used a sample-barcoded 5' primer plus a J-beta primer mix. TCRdb called the 5' RACE reads again in MiXCR, with one record for every CDR3 protein. The table has about a million distinct CDR3 sequences, more than 30% seen once; the top ten hold around 13%. This clonotype has a handful of counts. What it binds is not known. Sample: blood. The sequence came from a young man in good health. The chain links TRBV7-9 to TRBJ1-5; the D is unclear. The CDR3 bases are TGTGCCAGCAGCTTTAGAACAGTAAAAAGTCAGCCCCAGCATTTT. It specifies CASSFRTVKSQPQHF.